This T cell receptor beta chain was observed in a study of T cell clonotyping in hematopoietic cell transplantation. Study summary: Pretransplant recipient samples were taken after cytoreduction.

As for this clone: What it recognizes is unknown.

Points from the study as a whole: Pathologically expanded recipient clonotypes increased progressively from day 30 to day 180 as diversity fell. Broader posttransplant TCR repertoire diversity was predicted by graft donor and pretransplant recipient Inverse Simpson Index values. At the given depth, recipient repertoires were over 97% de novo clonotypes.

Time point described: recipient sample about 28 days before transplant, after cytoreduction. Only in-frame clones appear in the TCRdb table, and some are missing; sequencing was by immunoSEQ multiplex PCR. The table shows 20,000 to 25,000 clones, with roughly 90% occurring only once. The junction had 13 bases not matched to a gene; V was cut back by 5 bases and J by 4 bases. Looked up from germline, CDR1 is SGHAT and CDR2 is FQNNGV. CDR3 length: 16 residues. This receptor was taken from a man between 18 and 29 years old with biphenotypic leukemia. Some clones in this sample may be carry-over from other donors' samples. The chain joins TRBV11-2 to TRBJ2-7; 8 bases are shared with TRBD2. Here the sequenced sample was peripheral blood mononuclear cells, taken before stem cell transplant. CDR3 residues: CASSHLVGSGVYEQYF. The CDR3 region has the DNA TGTGCCAGCAGCCACTTGGTTGGTAGCGGGGTATACGAGCAGTACTTC.